This T cell receptor (beta chain) appears in the sequencing data of a study of cytomegalovirus exposure and HLA in healthy donors. Looking at the study overall: Inside one of the first data releases sat about 85 million unique TCRs taken from HLA-typed donors. Among 350 to 500 genotyped donors, about 85% fell in the Caucasian-associated ancestry cluster.

The primer mix had 60 Vbeta and 13 Jbeta primers. Generated by immunoSEQ multiplex PCR, the TCRdb table keeps only in-frame clones and is missing some. The data contain 150,000 to 200,000 clones, roughly 90% of them singletons. This clone has more than one count but fewer than ten. Antigen unknown. Study results and caveats: Across donors, sequencing depth was assumed by presence/absence analyses to be roughly uniform.

The V gene lost 3 bases and the J gene lost 1 base, with 10 bases spanning the gap. Germline V gene lookup returns CDR1 SGHRS and CDR2 YFSETQ. The CDR3 loop spans 14 amino acids. This clonotype originated in a boy between 2 and 10 years old in good health and CMV-seronegative. The genes are TRBV5-1 and TRBJ1-1; D is possibly TRBD1 (5 bases). Sequences were obtained from PBMCs. For the CDR3, the DNA is TGCGCCAGCAGCTGGGGGGTTGAGAACACTGAAGCTTTCTTT. Translation gives CASSWGVENTEAFF.